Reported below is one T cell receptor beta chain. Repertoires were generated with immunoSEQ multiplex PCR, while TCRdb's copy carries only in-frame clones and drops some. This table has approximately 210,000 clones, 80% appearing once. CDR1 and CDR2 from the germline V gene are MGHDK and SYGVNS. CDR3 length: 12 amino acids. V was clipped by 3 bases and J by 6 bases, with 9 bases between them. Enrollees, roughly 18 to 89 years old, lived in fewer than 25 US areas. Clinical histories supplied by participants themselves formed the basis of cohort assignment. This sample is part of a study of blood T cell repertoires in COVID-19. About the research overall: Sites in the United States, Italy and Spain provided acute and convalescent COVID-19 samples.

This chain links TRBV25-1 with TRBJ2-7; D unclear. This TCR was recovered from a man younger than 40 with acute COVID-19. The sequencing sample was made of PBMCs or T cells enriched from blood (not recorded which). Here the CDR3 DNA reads TGTGCCAGCAGTGATTCGGGTGGCGAGCAGTACTTC. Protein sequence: CASSDSGGEQYF.